Described below is a single TCR beta chain sequence and its context. As yet, its antigen is unknown. These data originate in a study of cytomegalovirus exposure and HLA in healthy donors. Looking at the study overall: Researchers previously reported finding 90 million to 130 million unique TCR beta sequences from 150 million to 200 million T cells. General study points: Excluded were some V segments that proved indistinguishable, including TRBV6-2 and TRBV6-3. When the data were analyzed later, several of the most significant clusters appeared to be linked to common viral pathogens.

The PCR had 60 Vbeta and 13 Jbeta primers. Under the authors' procedure: Unique TCR beta chains totaled 65 million to 95 million in a later count, with approximately 10 million of them shared. This table comes from immunoSEQ multiplex PCR, and its TCRdb copy is limited to in-frame clones, with some not included. The V and J calls and clone size are taken from that table; D and trimming were inferred from the DNA. This sample's table reports 180,000 or so clones. The CDR3 has 16 amino acids. Losses at the gene ends were 5 bases for V and 7 bases for J; bases not matched to a gene: 11. CDR1 and CDR2 from the germline V gene are SEHNR and FQNEAQ (reference sequence).

The receptor's source is a boy aged 10-17 years in good health and CMV-seronegative. Sequenced sample: PBMCs. V usage is TRBV7-9 and J usage is TRBJ2-1; 10 bases map to TRBD2. In DNA, the CDR3 is TGTGCCAGCAGCACCCAAAGCGGGGGGGCGAAAAATGAGCAGTTCTTC. Translation gives CASSTQSGGAKNEQFF.